This T cell receptor beta chain stems from a study of early T cells in non-severe SARS-CoV-2 infection. Each CDR3 protein is one row after TCRdb ran MiXCR on the 5' RACE reads. The top ten clones hold approximately 2.9% of a sample with 65,000 to 95,000 distinct CDR3 sequences, about 16% of them seen once. The V end was cut by 6 bases, the J end by 6 bases, with 18 bases between. This CDR3 contains 13 residues. Germline-derived CDR1 and CDR2 are DFQATT and SNEGSKA (reference sequence). Sequencing was performed on whole blood. The sequence derives from an adult who was a healthcare worker with PCR-confirmed SARS-CoV-2 infection or an uninfected control (not recorded which). The V call is TRBV20-1, the J call TRBJ2-7; D is perhaps TRBD1 (6 bases). In DNA form, the CDR3 reads TGCAGTGCCTCGGGACACCTCCCCTTCGAGCAGTACTTC. Translating gives CSASGHLPFEQYF.